This entry lists 25 T cell receptor beta chains sequenced from one sample in a study of CD8 T cells in Susac syndrome. An amount of RNA that ranged from about 0.45 to 1 ug was reverse transcribed with random hexamers. Each CDR3 protein gets one entry after TCRdb re-called the immunoSEQ multiplex PCR reads with MiXCR. The sample has about 210,000 distinct CDR3 sequences; approximately 95% are singletons. Material: CD4+ T cells from PBMCs. These receptors came from a human donor with multiple sclerosis.

The J gene is TRBJ1-2, the V gene TRBV12-3 or TRBV12-4, with D tentatively TRBD1 (5 bases). V lost 5 bases to trimming and J lost 5 bases, with 12 bases between them. This CDR3 comprises 13 residues. CDR3 nucleotide sequence: TGTGCCAGCAGTCGGGAGACAGTATATGGCTACACCTTC. Translation: CASSRETVYGYTF.

V and J are TRBV29-1 and TRBJ2-7; possibly TRBD1 for D (5 bases). Germline V CDR1 and CDR2: SQVTM, ANQGSEA. The CDR3 runs 13 residues. The V gene lost 4 bases and the J gene lost 2 bases, with 12 bases spanning the gap. CDR3 protein: CSVAVAGPYEQYF. The CDR3 DNA reads TGCAGCGTTGCTGTCGCAGGGCCCTACGAGCAGTACTTC.

The table lists this clonotype with a count of one. The rearrangement links TRBV25-1 to TRBJ1-3; unclear D gene. This CDR3 is built from 15 residues. The V end was cut by 2 bases, the J end by 4 bases, with 12 bases between. Germline values: CDR1 MGHDK, CDR2 SYGVNS. This CDR3 is CASSENRGYGNTIYF. As DNA, the CDR3 is TGTGCCAGCAGTGAAAATCGGGGTTACGGAAACACCATATATTTT.

J is TRBJ2-3 and V is TRBV12-3 or TRBV12-4; 7 bases match TRBD2. The CDR3 length is 16 residues. V trimming: 1 base; J trimming: 5 bases; junction bases outside the gene matches: 9. This CDR3 is CASSLVVGGGRDTQYF. The CDR3 DNA follows: TGTGCCAGCAGTTTAGTTGTCGGCGGGGGACGAGATACGCAGTATTTT.

This clonotype appeared once. The gene calls are TRBV28 and TRBJ2-1, with D tentatively TRBD1 (5 bases). CDR3 length: 13 amino acids. Germline values: CDR1 MDHEN, CDR2 SYDVKM. The V end was cut by 7 bases, the J end by 8 bases, with 15 bases between. In DNA form, the CDR3 reads TGTGCCAGCACCCCTCAAGGCAGGGATGAGCAGTTCTTC. Protein sequence: CASTPQGRDEQFF.

This clonotype was observed once. The gene calls are TRBV12-3 or TRBV12-4 and TRBJ1-6; D gene unclear. Trimming took 6 bases from V and 7 from J, leaving 13 bases between them. The CDR3 has 14 residues. CDR3 sequence: CASSPKGRNSPLHF. The DNA for the CDR3 is TGTGCCAGCAGCCCTAAAGGACGGAATTCACCCCTCCACTTT.

The chain has TRBV28 and TRBJ2-1; 7 bases line up with TRBD2. CDR1 and CDR2 from the germline V gene are MDHEN and SYDVKM. The length of the CDR3 is 12 residues. V shed 7 bases and J 8 bases; nucleotides not matched to a gene: 5. Written as DNA, the CDR3 is TGTGCCAGCACCCCGGGAGGTGATGAGCAGTTCTTC. This sequence encodes CASTPGGDEQFF.

This sequence joins TRBV11-2 and TRBJ2-7; D is possibly TRBD1 or TRBD2 (5 bases each). Trimming pared 2 bases from V and 2 bases from J, leaving 10 bases between. Germline V lookup: CDR1 SGHAT, CDR2 FQNNGV. CDR3 size: 14 residues. As DNA, the CDR3 is TGTGCCAGCAGCTTATGGGACCGACCCTACGAGCAGTACTTC. This codes for CASSLWDRPYEQYF.

This clonotype came up once. The rearrangement joins TRBV2 to TRBJ2-5, with 7 positions matching TRBD1. Germline V gene sequence: CDR1 SNHLY, CDR2 FYNNEI. The CDR3 is 12 amino acids. Trimming cost V 8 bases and J 3 bases; bases outside gene matches: 3. For the CDR3, the DNA is TGTGCCAGCCAAACAGGGGAAGAGACCCAGTACTTC. Translation: CASQTGEETQYF. Complete variable domain (other parts from reference TRBV2 and TRBJ2-5): EPEVTQTPSHQVTQMGQEVILRCVPISNHLYFYWYRQILGQKVEFLVSFYNNEISEKSEIFDDQFSVERPDGSNFTLKIRSTKLEDSAMYFCASQTGEETQYFGPGTRLLVL.

The rearrangement links TRBV18 to TRBJ1-5; 7 bases map to TRBD1. Trimming removed 3 bases from V and 4 bases from J; junction bases left unmatched: 9. There are 16 residues in the CDR3. Germline V CDR1 and CDR2: KGHSH, LQKENI. CDR3 coding DNA: TGTGCCAGCTCACCGACGACAGGGCTGGGGAATCAGCCCCAGCATTTT. The encoded protein is CASSPTTGLGNQPQHF.

This chain connects TRBV7-2 to TRBJ2-3; D is unresolved. CDR3 size: 15 residues. The V end was cut by 5 bases, the J end by 3 bases, with 15 bases between. Germline V gives CDR1 SGHTA, CDR2 FQGNSA. CDR3 coding DNA: TGTGCCAGCAGCCGCGGTGGGGTGGCTACAGATACGCAGTATTTT. Amino acid sequence: CASSRGGVATDTQYF.

This chain uses TRBV6-5 with TRBJ2-7; TRBD2 aligns across 9 bases. The germline gives CDR1 MNHEY, CDR2 SVGAGI. The V gene end was trimmed by 0 bases and the J gene end by 7 bases; junction bases not matched to a gene: 10. The length of the CDR3 is 16 residues. The CDR3 sequence: CASSYSLSGGPGEQYF. The CDR3 bases are TGTGCCAGCAGTTACTCGCTCAGCGGGGGGCCGGGTGAGCAGTACTTC.

The genes are TRBV7-9 and TRBJ2-6; TRBD1 might be the D (7 bases). CDR1 SEHNR and CDR2 FQNEAQ come from the germline V gene (reference sequence). Trimming pared 4 bases from V and 11 bases from J, leaving 18 bases between. The CDR3 has 15 residues. The CDR3 nucleotides read TGTGCCAGCAGCTGGGCACAGGGGTGGAGGGACGTCCTGACTTTC. This encodes CASSWAQGWRDVLTF.

The V call is TRBV12-3 or TRBV12-4, the J call TRBJ1-5; D remains ambiguous. The CDR3 is 14 amino acids. The ends were cut back, 6 bases at V and 9 bases at J, with 18 bases in the middle. The CDR3 spells CASSSTPAHGPQHF. CDR3 in DNA: TGTGCCAGCAGCTCGACACCAGCTCATGGGCCCCAGCATTTT.

This clonotype was detected only a few times. The chain carries TRBV28 and TRBJ2-7; D unclear. Germline-derived CDR1 and CDR2 are MDHEN and SYDVKM. V was clipped by 3 bases and J by 0 bases, with 3 bases between them. CDR3 size: 12 residues. The CDR3 nucleotides are TGTGCCAGCAGTTTTGACTCCTACGAGCAGTACTTC. Its translation is CASSFDSYEQYF.

This clonotype has a single count. The rearrangement links TRBV6-1 to TRBJ2-1; weak D call: TRBD2 (5 bases). V lost 1 base, J lost 8 bases, and 9 bases lay in between. The CDR3 is made up of 13 amino acids. The germline V gene has CDR1 MNHNS and CDR2 SASEGT. CDR3 residues: CASSEGGRHEQFF. The CDR3 DNA reads as TGTGCCAGCAGTGAAGGAGGGCGGCATGAGCAGTTCTTC.

V is TRBV6-5 and J is TRBJ1-5, with unresolved D. Germline CDR1 and CDR2: MNHEY and SVGAGI. The CDR3 loop spans 13 amino acids. V was shortened by 5 bases and J by 0 bases, with 5 bases between the two germline ends. CDR3 sequence reads: CASSPHSNQPQHF. The CDR3 bases are TGTGCCAGCAGTCCTCATAGCAATCAGCCCCAGCATTTT.

This chain uses TRBV29-1 with TRBJ2-3; 8 nucleotides line up with TRBD2. The V gene end was trimmed by 4 bases and the J gene end by 2 bases; junction bases not matched to a gene: 2. The CDR3 is 13 residues long. Germline V gene lookup returns CDR1 SQVTM and CDR2 ANQGSEA. In DNA form, the CDR3 reads TGCAGCGTTGTAGCGGGATTCACAGATACGCAGTATTTT. This sequence encodes CSVVAGFTDTQYF.

This clonotype was detected once. The rearrangement uses TRBV5-1 and TRBJ2-7; TRBD1 matches 8 bases. Germline loops: CDR1 SGHRS, CDR2 YFSETQ. The junction had 2 bases not matched to a gene; V was cut back by 3 bases and J by 0 bases. The CDR3 sequence is 14 residues long. CDR3 sequence (DNA): TGCGCCAGCAGCTCGGACAGGGCCTCCTACGAGCAGTACTTC. Its protein is CASSSDRASYEQYF. The entire variable domain, with the rest obtained from reference TRBV5-1 and TRBJ2-7, is as follows: KAGVTQTPRYLIKTRGQQVTLSCSPISGHRSVSWYQQTPGQGLQFLFEYFSETQRNKGNFPGRFSGRQFSNSRSEMNVSTLELGDSALYLCASSSDRASYEQYFGPGTRLTVT.

The rearrangement uses TRBV30 and TRBJ2-7, with 8 bases matching TRBD2. Trimming cost V 0 bases and J 7 bases; bases outside gene matches: 8. From germline, CDR1 is GTSNPN and CDR2 SVGIG (reference sequence). The CDR3 length is 14 residues. The CDR3 protein is CAWSVRLAGEEQYF. The DNA for the CDR3 is TGTGCCTGGAGTGTACGGCTAGCGGGTGAAGAGCAGTACTTC.

This chain joins TRBV6-2 or TRBV6-3 and TRBJ1-1, with a tentative D call TRBD1 (5 bases). CDR1 and CDR2 (germline): MNHEY, SVGEGT. The CDR3 is 11 amino acids. Trimming took off 10 bases at V and 11 bases at J, with 17 bases between the two ends. The CDR3 loop reads CATLRGSKAFF. CDR3 nucleotides: TGTGCCACACTTAGGGGATCGAAGGCTTTCTTT.

The chain joins TRBV29-1 to TRBJ2-5; no firm D call. The CDR3 is made up of 13 amino acids. The germline V and J ends were trimmed by 4 bases and 0 bases, with 9 bases remaining between them. CDR1 and CDR2 (germline): SQVTM, ANQGSEA. DNA of the CDR3: TGCAGCGTTGTCGGGCAGTACCAAGAGACCCAGTACTTC. Its translation: CSVVGQYQETQYF.

The V call is TRBV20-1, the J call TRBJ2-1, with 8 bases fitting TRBD2. Germline values: CDR1 DFQATT, CDR2 SNEGSKA (reference sequence). V shed 3 bases, J shed 4 bases, and the junction held 11 bases outside the gene matches. The length of the CDR3 is 16 residues. The DNA of the CDR3 is TGCAGTGCTAGCTTACTAGCGGCAGGCATATACAATGAGCAGTTCTTC. Translated, it gives CSASLLAAGIYNEQFF.

V and J are TRBV2 and TRBJ1-1, with unresolved D. The CDR3 is made up of 13 amino acids. CDR1 is SNHLY and CDR2 is FYNNEI in the germline V gene. Trimming left V 4 bases short and J 0 bases short, with 6 bases between. This CDR3 is CASSGKMNTEAFF. CDR3 bases: TGTGCCAGCAGTGGAAAGATGAACACTGAAGCTTTCTTT. Full variable domain (remainder filled in from reference TRBV2 and TRBJ1-1): EPEVTQTPSHQVTQMGQEVILRCVPISNHLYFYWYRQILGQKVEFLVSFYNNEISEKSEIFDDQFSVERPDGSNFTLKIRSTKLEDSAMYFCASSGKMNTEAFFGQGTRLTVV.

This rearrangement joins TRBV4-2 to TRBJ1-2; a possible D gene is TRBD1 (5 bases). CDR1 LGHNA and CDR2 YNFKEQ come from the germline V gene. V was clipped by 3 bases and J by 3 bases, with 5 bases between them. This CDR3 is 12 amino acids long. CDR3: CASSQGDYGYTF. CDR3 sequence (DNA): TGTGCCAGCAGCCAGGGGGACTATGGCTACACCTTC.